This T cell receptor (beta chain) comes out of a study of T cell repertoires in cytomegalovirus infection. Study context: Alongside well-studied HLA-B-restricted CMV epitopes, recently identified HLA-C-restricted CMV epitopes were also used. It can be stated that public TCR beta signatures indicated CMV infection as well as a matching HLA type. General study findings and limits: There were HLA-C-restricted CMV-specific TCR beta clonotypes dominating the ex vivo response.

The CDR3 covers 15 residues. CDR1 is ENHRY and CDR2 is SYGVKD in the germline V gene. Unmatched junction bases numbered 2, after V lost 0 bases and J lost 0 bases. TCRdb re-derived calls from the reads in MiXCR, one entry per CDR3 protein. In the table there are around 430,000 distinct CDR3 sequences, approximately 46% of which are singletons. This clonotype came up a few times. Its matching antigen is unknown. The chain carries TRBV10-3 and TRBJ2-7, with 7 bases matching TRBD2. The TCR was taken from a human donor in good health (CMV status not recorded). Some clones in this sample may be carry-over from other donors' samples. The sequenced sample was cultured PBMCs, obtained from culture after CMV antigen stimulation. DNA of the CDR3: TGTGCCATCAGTGAGTCGGGGGGGTCCTCCTACGAGCAGTACTTC. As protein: CAISESGGSSYEQYF.